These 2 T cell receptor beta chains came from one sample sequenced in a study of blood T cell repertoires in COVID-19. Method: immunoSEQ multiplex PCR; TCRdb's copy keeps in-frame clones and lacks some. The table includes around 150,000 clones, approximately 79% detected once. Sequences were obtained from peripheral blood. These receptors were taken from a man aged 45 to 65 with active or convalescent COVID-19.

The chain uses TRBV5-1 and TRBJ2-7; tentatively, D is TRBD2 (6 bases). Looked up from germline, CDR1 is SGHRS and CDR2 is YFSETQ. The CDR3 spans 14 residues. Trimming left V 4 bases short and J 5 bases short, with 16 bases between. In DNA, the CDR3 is TGCGCCAGCAGCCTGCCTCGGGGAGGCAACGAGCAGTACTTC. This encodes CASSLPRGGNEQYF.

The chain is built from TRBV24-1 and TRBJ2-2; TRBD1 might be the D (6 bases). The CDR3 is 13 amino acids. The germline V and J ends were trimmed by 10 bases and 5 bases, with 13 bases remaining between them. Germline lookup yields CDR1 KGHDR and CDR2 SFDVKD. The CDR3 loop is CATLSGTTGELFF. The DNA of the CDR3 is TGTGCCACGTTATCCGGGACAACCGGGGAGCTGTTTTTT.